Shown below are 13 T cell receptor beta chains from a single sample sequenced in a study of low-dose radiotherapy and immunotherapy resistance in tumors. Time point reported: before trial treatment. Priming of first-strand cDNA relied on TRAV- and TRBV-specific primers (covering alpha and beta chains). Amplification of TCRs used a constant-region primer and V-primer adapter for about 20 PCR cycles. Using its own MiXCR run on the reads, TCRdb lists one record per CDR3 protein. The sample has 80,000 to 95,000 distinct CDR3 sequences, more than 8% seen once. The starting material was PBMCs, obtained before treatment. Every receptor here comes from a male donor with prostate cancer.

This clonotype was observed a handful of times. This chain joins TRBV27 and TRBJ1-5, with D possibly TRBD1 on 5 matching bases. The CDR3 has 12 amino acids. The V gene lost 9 bases and the J gene lost 7 bases, with 13 bases spanning the gap. From germline, CDR1 is MNHEY and CDR2 SMNVEV (reference sequence). CDR3 DNA: TGTGCCAGTCAGGGCCCCAGGCAGCCCCAGCATTTT. Encoded protein: CASQGPRQPQHF.

This clonotype came up many times. This chain links TRBV27 with TRBJ2-7; possibly TRBD2 for D (5 bases). In germline, CDR1 is MNHEY, CDR2 SMNVEV (reference sequence). This CDR3 contains 13 residues. The V gene lost 2 bases and the J gene lost 3 bases, with 8 bases spanning the gap. The CDR3 sequence is CASSLSRGYEQYF. In DNA form, the CDR3 reads TGTGCCAGCAGTTTAAGTCGGGGCTACGAGCAGTACTTC.

As to this clonotype: A far larger clone is a single base away, which makes a read error likely. The J gene is TRBJ2-1, the V gene TRBV28; D perhaps matches TRBD1 (6 bases). This CDR3 spans 14 amino acids. The germline gives CDR1 MDHEN, CDR2 SYDVKM. The V and J ends lost 5 bases and 10 bases respectively, with 18 bases between them. CDR3 sequence: CASSPGTFFYEQFF. CDR3 DNA sequence: TGTGCCAGCAGTCCCGGGACATTCTTTTACGAGCAGTTCTTC.

As concerns this clonotype: A far larger clone is one nucleotide away, so this likely arose from a read error. The chain links TRBV13 to TRBJ2-1, with 9 bases fitting TRBD2. The CDR3 is 13 residues long. V trimming: 7 bases; J trimming: 9 bases; junction bases outside the gene matches: 7. Germline V gene sequence: CDR1 PRHDT, CDR2 FYEKMQ (reference sequence). The CDR3 here is CASNVAGDGEQFF. Here the CDR3 DNA reads TGTGCCAGCAATGTAGCGGGAGACGGTGAGCAGTTCTTC.

This clonotype has a count of ten or more. The V call is TRBV7-2, the J call TRBJ1-1, with no clear D. Per the germline V gene, CDR1 is SGHTA and CDR2 is FQGNSA. V gave up 3 bases and J gave up 1 base, with 9 bases separating them. There are 14 residues in the CDR3. The CDR3 region is CASSFGTANTEAFF. The CDR3 DNA sequence: TGTGCCAGCAGCTTCGGTACGGCGAACACTGAAGCTTTCTTT. Full variable domain (rest looked up from reference TRBV7-2 and TRBJ1-1): GAGVSQSPSNKVTEKGKDVELRCDPISGHTALYWYRQSLGQGLEFLIYFQGNSAPDKSGLPSDRFSAERTGGSVSTLTIQRTQQEDSAVYLCASSFGTANTEAFFGQGTRLTVV.

This clonotype was detected many times. This rearrangement joins TRBV28 to TRBJ1-5; D ambiguous. Trimming pared 6 bases from V and 0 bases from J, leaving 15 bases between. Germline V gene data show CDR1 as MDHEN and CDR2 as SYDVKM. CDR3 size: 16 residues. As DNA, the CDR3 is TGTGCCAGCAGGGGGAGAGGATATCGTAGCAATCAGCCCCAGCATTTT. Its protein product is CASRGRGYRSNQPQHF.

This clonotype has ten or more counts. The chain recombines TRBV6-6 with TRBJ2-1; D gene ambiguous. Trimming cost V 2 bases and J 10 bases, with 12 bases left between them. The germline gives CDR1 MNHNY, CDR2 SVGAGI (reference sequence). This CDR3 has 13 residues. CDR3 nucleotides: TGTGCCAGCAGTTACGGACCGTCCTTGGAGCAGTTCTTC. It specifies CASSYGPSLEQFF.

This clonotype occurred a few times. The rearrangement uses TRBV20-1 and TRBJ2-1, with D unresolved. CDR3 size: 15 residues. CDR1 is DFQATT, CDR2 SNEGSKA, per germline (reference sequence). V was trimmed by 6 bases and J by 2 bases, leaving 17 bases between them. This CDR3 is CSAPLASDTYNEQFF. The CDR3 DNA reads as TGCAGTGCCCCGCTTGCCTCCGATACCTACAATGAGCAGTTCTTC.

Concerning this clonotype itself: A read error is the likely source, as a far larger clone sits one nucleotide away. The chain links TRBV6-8 to TRBJ2-3, with 8 bases identical to TRBD2. The J segment lost 7 bases and the V segment lost 10 bases, leaving 16 bases of the junction unmatched. Germline-derived CDR1 and CDR2 are MNHGY and SAAAGT. CDR3 length equals 15 residues. In DNA, the CDR3 is TGTGCCATCAGGGAGCGGGAGACGGGTACACATACGCAGTATTTT. Translation gives CAIRERETGTHTQYF.

This clonotype was seen ten or more times. The chain links TRBV5-4 to TRBJ2-1; D is ambiguous. V was shortened by 4 bases and J by 8 bases, with 16 bases between the two germline ends. This CDR3 spans 14 amino acids. Germline CDR1 SGHNT, CDR2 YYREEE (reference sequence). The DNA of the CDR3 is TGTGCCAGCAGCCCCTCTATGATTTCGTATGAGCAGTTCTTC. This encodes CASSPSMISYEQFF.

This chain connects TRBV2 to TRBJ2-1; no clear D. The CDR3 sequence is 12 residues long. V lost 2 bases to trimming and J lost 9 bases, with 8 bases between them. Per the germline V gene, CDR1 is SNHLY and CDR2 is FYNNEI. The CDR3 is CASSEKGVEQFF. The CDR3 DNA reads as TGTGCCAGCAGTGAAAAAGGCGTTGAGCAGTTCTTC. Together with reference TRBV2 and TRBJ2-1, the CDR3 gives the full variable domain: EPEVTQTPSHQVTQMGQEVILRCVPISNHLYFYWYRQILGQKVEFLVSFYNNEISEKSEIFDDQFSVERPDGSNFTLKIRSTKLEDSAMYFCASSEKGVEQFFGPGTRLTVL.

This clonotype was found many times. This chain uses TRBV2 with TRBJ1-5; possible D gene TRBD1, 6 bases. CDR1 is SNHLY and CDR2 is FYNNEI in the germline V gene. The CDR3 runs to 13 residues. V was clipped by 8 bases and J by 7 bases, with 15 bases between them. Written as DNA, the CDR3 is TGTGCCAGCGGGAAGACAGGTCTGCAGCCCCAGCATTTT. Translated, it gives CASGKTGLQPQHF.

This clonotype appeared many times. V is TRBV27 and J is TRBJ2-7, with 10 bases aligning to TRBD1. The ends lost 2 bases at V and 4 bases at J; junction bases unmatched: 8. The germline CDR1 and CDR2 sequences are MNHEY and SMNVEV (reference sequence). The CDR3 extends over 16 amino acids. CDR3 residues: CASSLSIGQGVYEQYF. The CDR3 DNA sequence: TGTGCCAGCAGTTTAAGTATCGGACAGGGGGTGTACGAGCAGTACTTC.